A single sample is the source of the 2 T cell receptor beta chains below, sequenced in a study of Ad26.COV2.S vaccination and SARS-CoV-2 variants (dated by TCRdb to about 2021). To prepare the library, the immunoSEQ multiplex PCR assay was applied. This immuneACCESS table, as held by TCRdb, lists in-frame sequences with V and J called but not all clones. Of the missing ones, under half trace to an unresolved V gene in checked studies; the others have no known cause. The sample table lists about 350,000 clones, 80% to 90% of them with a count of one. The top ten clones comprise about 5% of the sample. The intended sense of this specimen's treatment or condition label: 15 to 20 received Ad26.COV2.S at low or high dose, single or two shots; roughly five received placebo; per-sample allocation not given. Repertoires of vaccine and placebo recipients were sequenced from samples collected on day 63 after the first injection.

The input for sequencing was peripheral blood, taken in a trial of Ad26.COV2.S vaccine versus placebo. These receptors were obtained from a person between 18 and 65 years old who received the Ad26.COV2.S COVID-19 vaccine or a placebo.

The CDR3 loop reads CATSRETGGNYGYTF. CDR3 coding DNA: TGTGCCACCAGCAGAGAGACAGGGGGTAATTATGGCTACACCTTC. This sequence joins TRBV15 and TRBJ1-2; the match to TRBD1 covers 9 bases. Unmatched junction bases numbered 4, after V lost 0 bases and J lost 5 bases. CDR1 is LNHNV, CDR2 YYDKDF, per germline (reference sequence). There are 15 residues in the CDR3.

J is TRBJ2-5 and V is TRBV18; 11 bases are a match to TRBD1. This CDR3 comprises 14 residues. Germline V gives CDR1 KGHSH, CDR2 LQKENI. The V gene end was trimmed by 5 bases and the J gene end by 7 bases; junction bases not matched to a gene: 6. In DNA form, the CDR3 reads TGTGCCAGCTCAACGGGACAGGGGGGTCCGACCCAGTACTTC. Its protein is CASSTGQGGPTQYF.